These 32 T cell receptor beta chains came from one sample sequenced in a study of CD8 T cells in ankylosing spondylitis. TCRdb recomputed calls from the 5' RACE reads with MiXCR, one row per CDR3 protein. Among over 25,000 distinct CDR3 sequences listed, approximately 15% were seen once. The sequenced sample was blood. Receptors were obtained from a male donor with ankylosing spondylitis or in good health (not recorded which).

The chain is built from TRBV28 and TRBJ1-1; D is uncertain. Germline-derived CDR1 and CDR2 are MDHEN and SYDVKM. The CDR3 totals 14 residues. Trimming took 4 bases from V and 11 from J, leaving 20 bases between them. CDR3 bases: TGTGCCAGCAGTTGGGGTAGTAAAACGAACTTGGCTTTCTTT. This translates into CASSWGSKTNLAFF.

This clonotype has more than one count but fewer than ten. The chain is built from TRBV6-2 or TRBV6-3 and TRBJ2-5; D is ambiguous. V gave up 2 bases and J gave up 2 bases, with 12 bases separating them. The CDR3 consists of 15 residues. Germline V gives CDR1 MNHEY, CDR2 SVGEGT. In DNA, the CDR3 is TGTGCCAGCAGTTACGCCAGGTCCCGGCAAGAGACCCAGTACTTC. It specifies CASSYARSRQETQYF.

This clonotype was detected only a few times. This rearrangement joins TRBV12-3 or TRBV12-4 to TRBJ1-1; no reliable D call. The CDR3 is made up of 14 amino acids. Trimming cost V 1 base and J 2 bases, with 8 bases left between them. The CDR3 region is CASSLGEINTEAFF. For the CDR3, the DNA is TGTGCCAGCAGTTTAGGTGAAATTAACACTGAAGCTTTCTTT.

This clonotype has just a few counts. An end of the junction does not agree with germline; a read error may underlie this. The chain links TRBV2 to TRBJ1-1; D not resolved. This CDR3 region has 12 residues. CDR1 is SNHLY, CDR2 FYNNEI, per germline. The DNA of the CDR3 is TGTGCCAGCAGGGAAGGGTTCACTGAAGCTTTCTTT. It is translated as CASREGFTEAFF.

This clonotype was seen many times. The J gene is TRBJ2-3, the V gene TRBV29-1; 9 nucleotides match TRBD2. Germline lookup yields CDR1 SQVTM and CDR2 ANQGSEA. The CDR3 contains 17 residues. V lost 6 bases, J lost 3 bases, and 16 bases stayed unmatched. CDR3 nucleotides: TGCAGCGTCCGGGGGATGCGGGAGGGGCGAAATACAGATACGCAGTATTTT. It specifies CSVRGMREGRNTDTQYF.

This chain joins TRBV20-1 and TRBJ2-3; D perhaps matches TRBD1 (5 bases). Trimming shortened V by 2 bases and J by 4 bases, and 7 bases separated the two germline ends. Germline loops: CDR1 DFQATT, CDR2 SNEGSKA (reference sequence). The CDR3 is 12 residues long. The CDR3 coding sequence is TGCAGTGCTAGACAGGGCGCAGATACGCAGTATTTT. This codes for CSARQGADTQYF.

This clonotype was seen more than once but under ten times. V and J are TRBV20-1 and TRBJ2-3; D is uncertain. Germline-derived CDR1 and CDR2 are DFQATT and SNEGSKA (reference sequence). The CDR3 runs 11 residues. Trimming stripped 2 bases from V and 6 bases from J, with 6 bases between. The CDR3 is CSARFLDTQYF. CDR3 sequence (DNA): TGCAGTGCTAGATTCTTGGATACGCAGTATTTT.

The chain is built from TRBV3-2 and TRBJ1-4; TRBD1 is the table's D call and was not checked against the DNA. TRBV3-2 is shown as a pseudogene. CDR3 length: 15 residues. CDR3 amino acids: CASSIGQPTNEKLFF. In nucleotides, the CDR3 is TGTGCCAGCAGCATCGGACAGCCGACTAATGAAAAACTGTTTTTT.

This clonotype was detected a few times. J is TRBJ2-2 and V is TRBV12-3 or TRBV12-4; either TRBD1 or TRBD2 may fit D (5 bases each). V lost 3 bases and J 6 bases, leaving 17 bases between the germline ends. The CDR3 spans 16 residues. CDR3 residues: CASSFTPGPGAGELFF. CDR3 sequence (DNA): TGTGCCAGCAGTTTTACTCCGGGACCCGGGGCCGGGGAGCTGTTTTTT.

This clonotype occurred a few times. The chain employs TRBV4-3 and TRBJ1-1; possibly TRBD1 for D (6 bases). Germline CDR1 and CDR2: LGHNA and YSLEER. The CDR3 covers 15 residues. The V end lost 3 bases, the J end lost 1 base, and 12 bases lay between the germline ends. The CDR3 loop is CASSQADRSNTEAFF. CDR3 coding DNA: TGCGCCAGCAGCCAGGCTGACAGGTCGAACACTGAAGCTTTCTTT.

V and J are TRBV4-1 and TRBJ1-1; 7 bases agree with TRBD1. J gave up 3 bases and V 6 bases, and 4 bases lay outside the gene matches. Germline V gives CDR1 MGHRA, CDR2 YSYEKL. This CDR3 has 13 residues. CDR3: CASRYTGDTEAFF. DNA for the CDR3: TGCGCCAGCAGATATACAGGGGACACTGAAGCTTTCTTT.

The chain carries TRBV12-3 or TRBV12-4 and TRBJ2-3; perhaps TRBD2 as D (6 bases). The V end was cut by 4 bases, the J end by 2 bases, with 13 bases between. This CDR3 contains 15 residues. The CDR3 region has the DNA TGTGCCAGCAGTTCCCTTGGCGGGGACACAGATACGCAGTATTTT. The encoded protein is CASSSLGGDTDTQYF.

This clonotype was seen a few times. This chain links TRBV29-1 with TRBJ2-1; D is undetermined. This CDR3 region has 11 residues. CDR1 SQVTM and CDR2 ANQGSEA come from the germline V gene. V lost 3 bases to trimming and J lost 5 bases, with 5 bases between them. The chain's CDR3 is CSVDTNNEQFF. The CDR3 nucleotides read TGCAGCGTTGATACGAACAATGAGCAGTTCTTC.

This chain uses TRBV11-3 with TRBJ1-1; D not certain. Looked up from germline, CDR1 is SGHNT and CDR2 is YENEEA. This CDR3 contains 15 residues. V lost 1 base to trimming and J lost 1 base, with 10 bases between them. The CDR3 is CASSLGVSGNTEAFF. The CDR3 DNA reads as TGTGCCAGCAGCTTAGGCGTATCTGGGAACACTGAAGCTTTCTTT.

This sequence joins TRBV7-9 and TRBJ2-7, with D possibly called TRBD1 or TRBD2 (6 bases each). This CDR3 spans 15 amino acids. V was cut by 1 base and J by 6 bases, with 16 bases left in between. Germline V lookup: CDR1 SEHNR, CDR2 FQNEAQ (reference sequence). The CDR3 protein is CASSLGGYGGLEQYV. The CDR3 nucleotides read TGTGCCAGCAGCTTAGGCGGCTACGGGGGCCTCGAGCAGTACGTC.

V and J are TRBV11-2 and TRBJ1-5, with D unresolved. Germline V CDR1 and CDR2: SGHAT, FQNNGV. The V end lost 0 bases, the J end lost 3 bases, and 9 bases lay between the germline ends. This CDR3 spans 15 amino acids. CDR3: CASSLEGFVNQPQHF. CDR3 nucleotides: TGTGCCAGCAGCTTAGAAGGGTTTGTCAATCAGCCCCAGCATTTT. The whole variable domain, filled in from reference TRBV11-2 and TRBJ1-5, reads EAGVAQSPRYKIIEKRQSVAFWCNPISGHATLYWYQQILGQGPKLLIQFQNNGVVDDSQLPKDRFSAERLKGVDSTLKIQPAKLEDSAVYLCASSLEGFVNQPQHFGDGTRLSIL.

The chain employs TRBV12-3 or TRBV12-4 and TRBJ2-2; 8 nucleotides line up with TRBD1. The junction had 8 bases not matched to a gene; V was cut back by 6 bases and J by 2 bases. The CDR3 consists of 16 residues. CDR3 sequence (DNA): TGTGCCAGCAGCTCGAGGCAGGGGGCTAACACCGGGGAGCTGTTTTTT. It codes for CASSSRQGANTGELFF.

For the CDR3, the DNA is TGCGCCAGCAGCTTGAGCCTCACGAACACTGAAGCTTTCTTT. Translated, it gives CASSLSLTNTEAFF. The V call is TRBV5-1, the J call TRBJ1-1; D is undetermined. This CDR3 spans 14 amino acids. Trimming removed 1 base from V and 1 base from J, with 8 bases in between. Germline V gives CDR1 SGHRS, CDR2 YFSETQ.

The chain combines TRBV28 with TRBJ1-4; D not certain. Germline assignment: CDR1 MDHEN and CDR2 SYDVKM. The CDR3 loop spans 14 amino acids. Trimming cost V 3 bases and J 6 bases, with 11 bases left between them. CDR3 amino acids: CASSFSGRDEKLFF. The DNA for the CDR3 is TGTGCCAGCAGTTTTTCGGGTCGTGATGAAAAACTGTTTTTT.

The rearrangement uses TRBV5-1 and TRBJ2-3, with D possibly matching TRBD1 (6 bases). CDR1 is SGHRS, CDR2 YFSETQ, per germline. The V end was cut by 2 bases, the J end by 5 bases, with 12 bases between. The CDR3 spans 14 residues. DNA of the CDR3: TGCGCCAGCAGCTTACTGGGGGCCTTAGATACGCAGTATTTT. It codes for CASSLLGALDTQYF.

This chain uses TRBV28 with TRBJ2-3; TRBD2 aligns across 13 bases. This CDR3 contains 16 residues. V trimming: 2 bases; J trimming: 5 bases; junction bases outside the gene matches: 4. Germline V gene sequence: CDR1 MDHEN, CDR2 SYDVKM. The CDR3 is CASSLGLAGVKDTQYF. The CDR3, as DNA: TGTGCCAGCAGTTTAGGACTAGCGGGAGTGAAAGATACGCAGTATTTT.

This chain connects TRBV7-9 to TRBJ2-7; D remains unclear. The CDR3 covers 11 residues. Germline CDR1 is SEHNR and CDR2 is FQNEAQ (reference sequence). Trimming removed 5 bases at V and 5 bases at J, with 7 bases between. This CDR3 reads CASSRQNEQYV. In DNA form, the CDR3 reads TGTGCCAGCAGCCGCCAAAACGAGCAGTACGTC.

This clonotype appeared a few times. The CDR3 DNA reads as TGTGCCAGCGGAAGGCCAGGGAATCTGTTTTTT. Protein sequence: CASGRPGNLFF. The genes are TRBV12-3 or TRBV12-4 and TRBJ2-2; tentative D call: TRBD1 (5 bases). The CDR3 length is 11 residues. V lost 8 bases, J lost 14 bases, and 15 bases lay in between.

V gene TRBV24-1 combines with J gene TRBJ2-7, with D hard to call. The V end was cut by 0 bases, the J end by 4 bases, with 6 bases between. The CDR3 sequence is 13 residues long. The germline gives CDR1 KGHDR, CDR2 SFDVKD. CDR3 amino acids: CATSDLVGYEQYF. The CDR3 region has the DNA TGTGCCACCAGTGATTTGGTTGGTTACGAGCAGTACTTC.

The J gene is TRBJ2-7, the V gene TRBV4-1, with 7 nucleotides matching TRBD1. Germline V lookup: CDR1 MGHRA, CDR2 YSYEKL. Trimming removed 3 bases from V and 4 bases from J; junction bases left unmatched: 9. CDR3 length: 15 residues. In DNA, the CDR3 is TGCGCCAGCAGCCAGCAGAGAGACAGGGTTTACGAGCAGTACTTC. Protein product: CASSQQRDRVYEQYF.

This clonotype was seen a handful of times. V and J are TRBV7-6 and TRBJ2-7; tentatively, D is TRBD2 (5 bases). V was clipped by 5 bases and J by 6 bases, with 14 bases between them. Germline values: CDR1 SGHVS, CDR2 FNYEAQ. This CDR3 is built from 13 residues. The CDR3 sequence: CASSPINEGEQYF. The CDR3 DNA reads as TGTGCCAGCAGCCCCATAAACGAGGGCGAGCAGTACTTC.

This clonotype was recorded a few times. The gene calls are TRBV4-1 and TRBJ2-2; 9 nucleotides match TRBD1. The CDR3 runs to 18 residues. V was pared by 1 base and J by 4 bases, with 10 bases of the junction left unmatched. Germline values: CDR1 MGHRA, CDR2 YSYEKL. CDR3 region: CASSQALGDRAATGELFF. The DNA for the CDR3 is TGCGCCAGCAGCCAAGCTCTTGGGGACAGGGCCGCCACCGGGGAGCTGTTTTTT.

CDR3 coding DNA: TGCGCCAGCAGCTTGGCCCAGGGGGCTGGAGGGAGCTACACCTTC. Translating gives CASSLAQGAGGSYTF. The V and J genes are TRBV5-1 and TRBJ1-2; 8 nucleotides agree with TRBD1. Per the germline V gene, CDR1 is SGHRS and CDR2 is YFSETQ. The CDR3 covers 15 residues. V gave up 0 bases and J gave up 9 bases; unmatched junction bases: 10.

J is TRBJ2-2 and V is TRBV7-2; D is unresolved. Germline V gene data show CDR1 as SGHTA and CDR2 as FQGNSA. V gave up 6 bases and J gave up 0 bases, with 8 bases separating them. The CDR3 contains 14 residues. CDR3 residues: CASSVVPNTGELFF. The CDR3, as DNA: TGTGCCAGCAGTGTAGTTCCGAACACCGGGGAGCTGTTTTTT.

CDR3 DNA sequence: TGTGCCAGCAGCCCCCTCCGGGCTTCCTACAATGAGCAGTTCTTC. This translates into CASSPLRASYNEQFF. This chain links TRBV12-3 or TRBV12-4 with TRBJ2-1; D gene unclear. This CDR3 comprises 15 residues. V dropped 6 bases and J dropped 1 base, with 13 bases sitting between them.

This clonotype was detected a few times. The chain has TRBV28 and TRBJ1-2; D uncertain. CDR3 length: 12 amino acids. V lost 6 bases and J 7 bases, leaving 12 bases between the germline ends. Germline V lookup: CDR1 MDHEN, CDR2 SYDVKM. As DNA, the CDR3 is TGTGCCAGCAGAGCCGGGCGGGGTGGCTACACCTTC. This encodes CASRAGRGGYTF.

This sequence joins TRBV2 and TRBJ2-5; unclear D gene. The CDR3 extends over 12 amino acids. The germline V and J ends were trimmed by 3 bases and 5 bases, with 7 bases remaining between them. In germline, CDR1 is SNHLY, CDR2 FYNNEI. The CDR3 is CASSDRPETQYF. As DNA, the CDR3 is TGTGCCAGCAGTGATAGGCCGGAGACCCAGTACTTC.